This T cell receptor (beta chain) was sequenced for a study of T cells in tuberculosis. Here immunoSEQ multiplex PCR was the method, and the copy in TCRdb shows in-frame clones only, minus some. The sample includes approximately 49,000 clones, more than 90% of them seen just once. This CDR3 contains 15 residues. The germline gives CDR1 MNHEY, CDR2 SMNVEV (reference sequence). V lost 2 bases, J lost 2 bases, and 3 bases stayed unmatched. Stated time point: new active TB diagnosis, blood taken before or within 7 days of starting treatment. Each patient had positive sputum smear microscopy and/or positive culture.

The sequence was collected from an adult with tuberculosis. V is TRBV27 and J is TRBJ2-1, with 7 bases lining up with TRBD1. The sample consisted of PBMCs, taken at tuberculosis diagnosis. The CDR3, as DNA: TGTGCCAGCAGTTTAGAGGGACAGCCCTACAATGAGCAGTTCTTC. It translates to CASSLEGQPYNEQFF.